These 25 T cell receptor beta chains were sequenced from one sample in a study of blood T cells in healthy people across ages. With a J-beta primer mix and a sample-barcoded 5' primer, a second PCR ran 7 to 11 cycles. TCRdb re-derived calls from the 5' RACE reads in MiXCR, one entry per CDR3 protein. The table shows about 1.4 million distinct CDR3 sequences, with approximately 59% occurring only once. Sample: blood. The source is a man aged 18 to 30 in good health.

This clonotype was found once. The chain is built from TRBV5-1 and TRBJ2-7; 10 bases map to TRBD2. Looked up from germline, CDR1 is SGHRS and CDR2 is YFSETQ. V was clipped by 0 bases and J by 2 bases; unmatched bases: 8. The CDR3 is made up of 17 amino acids. Here the CDR3 reads CASSLGLAGVPPYEQYF. The CDR3 nucleotides read TGCGCCAGCAGCTTGGGTCTAGCGGGAGTCCCACCCTACGAGCAGTACTTC.

This rearrangement joins TRBV10-3 to TRBJ2-1; D possibly corresponds to TRBD2 (5 bases). This CDR3 spans 12 amino acids. CDR1 is ENHRY and CDR2 is SYGVKD in the germline V gene. V lost 8 bases, J lost 6 bases, and 11 bases lay in between. The CDR3 DNA reads TGTGCCATCGAAAGAGAGGGCAATGAGCAGTTCTTC. Translating it yields CAIEREGNEQFF.

This clonotype was found a few times. The chain couples TRBV4-1 to TRBJ2-1; 10 bases line up with TRBD2. The germline gives CDR1 MGHRA, CDR2 YSYEKL. V was pared by 4 bases and J by 4 bases, with 7 bases of the junction left unmatched. The CDR3 spans 16 residues. CDR3 region: CASSLLSGGPYNEQFF. The CDR3 nucleotides read TGCGCCAGCAGCCTCCTTAGCGGGGGGCCTTACAATGAGCAGTTCTTC.

The chain uses TRBV3-1 and TRBJ2-7, with a tentative D call TRBD1 (6 bases). The J call may be in error: the DNA end matches TRBJ2-5 better. CDR1 and CDR2 from the germline V gene are LGHDT and YNNKEL (reference sequence). CDR3 length: 17 residues. The chain's CDR3 is CASSLDRLGAFGETQYF. As DNA, the CDR3 is TGTGCCAGCAGCCTAGACAGGCTAGGGGCCTTTGGGGAGACCCAGTACTTC.

The chain has TRBV6-1 and TRBJ2-5; maybe TRBD1 (5 bases). The closer fit of TRBJ2-7 to the DNA end suggests the J call may be wrong. The CDR3 is 11 residues long. CDR1 and CDR2 (germline): MNHNS, SASEGT. CDR3 sequence: CASSEGPEQYF. CDR3 coding DNA: TGTGCCAGCAGTGAGGGGCCCGAGCAGTACTTC.

The chain has TRBV4-1 and TRBJ2-6, with TRBD2 matching 14 bases. Losses at the gene ends were 4 bases for V and 2 bases for J; bases not matched to a gene: 4. The CDR3 spans 18 residues. Germline V gene lookup returns CDR1 MGHRA and CDR2 YSYEKL. The CDR3 region is CASSPGTSGSPGANVLTF. Here the CDR3 DNA reads TGCGCCAGCAGCCCTGGGACTAGCGGGAGTCCTGGGGCCAACGTCCTGACTTTC.

The J gene is TRBJ1-2, the V gene TRBV6-1; TRBD1 agrees at 7 bases. V lost 7 bases, J lost 4 bases, and 12 bases stayed unmatched. This CDR3 has 15 residues. Germline V gives CDR1 MNHNS, CDR2 SASEGT. CDR3 loop: CASTPTGRASYGYTF. Written as DNA, the CDR3 is TGTGCCAGCACCCCGACAGGGAGGGCTTCCTATGGCTACACCTTC.

This chain uses TRBV20-1 with TRBJ2-3; D is possibly TRBD2 (6 bases). The CDR3 runs to 14 residues. Germline V gene sequence: CDR1 DFQATT, CDR2 SNEGSKA (reference sequence). The CDR3 spells CSAEISGRTDTQYF. CDR3 sequence (DNA): TGCAGCGCAGAGATTAGCGGTCGCACAGATACGCAGTATTTT.

The chain combines TRBV2 with TRBJ1-5, with TRBD1 identical over 9 bases. CDR3 length equals 16 residues. Looked up from germline, CDR1 is SNHLY and CDR2 is FYNNEI. Germline trimming cut 2 bases from V and 4 bases from J; bases unmatched to any gene: 6. The DNA for the CDR3 is TGTGCCAGCAGTGAAAGCCGACAGGGGGTTAATCAGCCCCAGCATTTT. Translated, it gives CASSESRQGVNQPQHF.

The sample holds a few counts of this clonotype. The chain carries TRBV29-1 and TRBJ2-5; TRBD2 might be the D (6 bases). Trimming stripped 5 bases from V and 5 bases from J, with 15 bases between. The CDR3 covers 13 residues. Germline CDR1 SQVTM, CDR2 ANQGSEA. The CDR3 is CSVWPGEAETQYF. CDR3 sequence (DNA): TGCAGCGTTTGGCCCGGGGAGGCCGAGACCCAGTACTTC.

The chain is built from TRBV19 and TRBJ1-2, with D maybe TRBD1 (5 bases). The CDR3 extends over 15 amino acids. V shed 0 bases and J shed 3 bases, with 11 bases lying between them. Per germline, CDR1 LNHDA and CDR2 SQIVND (reference sequence). CDR3 residues: CASSIDLRDYYGYTF. The DNA of the CDR3 is TGTGCCAGTAGTATAGATCTACGGGACTACTATGGCTACACCTTC.

V gene TRBV15 combines with J gene TRBJ2-5; 7 bases align to TRBD1. Germline trimming cut 1 base from V and 0 bases from J; bases unmatched to any gene: 11. Germline V gene sequence: CDR1 LNHNV, CDR2 YYDKDF (reference sequence). The length of the CDR3 is 18 residues. Here the CDR3 DNA reads TGTGCCACCAGCAGAGCAGGGGGAGCGGAATTGTACCAAGAGACCCAGTACTTC. Encoded protein: CATSRAGGAELYQETQYF.

The chain joins TRBV4-1 to TRBJ1-5; TRBD1 matches 10 bases. Unmatched junction bases numbered 9, after V lost 3 bases and J lost 7 bases. Germline loops: CDR1 MGHRA, CDR2 YSYEKL. This CDR3 is built from 16 residues. The CDR3 spells CASSQIGTGAGQPQHF. CDR3 DNA sequence: TGCGCCAGCAGCCAGATAGGGACAGGGGCCGGACAGCCCCAGCATTTT.

This clonotype was observed a handful of times. The V call is TRBV6-6, the J call TRBJ2-5; the D is unclear. Trimming left V 10 bases short and J 5 bases short, with 14 bases between. The CDR3 is made up of 12 amino acids. Per the germline V gene, CDR1 is MNHNY and CDR2 is SVGAGI (reference sequence). The CDR3 here is CATLNSKETQYF. For the CDR3, the DNA is TGTGCCACCCTTAACTCCAAGGAGACCCAGTACTTC.

V usage is TRBV5-1 and J usage is TRBJ2-4, with 7 bases fitting TRBD2. The J call is in doubt because the DNA end fits TRBJ2-7 better. In germline, CDR1 is SGHRS, CDR2 YFSETQ. This CDR3 spans 15 amino acids. This chain's CDR3 is CASSLIASGAYEQYF. CDR3 nucleotide sequence: TGCGCCAGCAGCTTGATCGCTAGCGGAGCCTACGAGCAGTACTTC.

This chain joins TRBV25-1 and TRBJ2-1; D uncertain. Germline assignment: CDR1 MGHDK and CDR2 SYGVNS. The V end lost 9 bases, the J end lost 12 bases, and 18 bases lay between the germline ends. This CDR3 is built from 12 residues. The CDR3 protein is CARYPRVGRQFF. CDR3 DNA: TGTGCCAGATATCCTAGAGTCGGCAGGCAGTTCTTC.

A word on this clonotype: The junction departs from the called germline gene at one end, perhaps through a read error. The V gene is TRBV11-2, the J gene TRBJ1-1; D might be TRBD1 (5 bases). This CDR3 has 14 amino acids. CDR1 and CDR2 from the germline V gene are SGHAT and FQNNGV. CDR3 amino acids: CAGSLDPGPTEAFF. Written as DNA, the CDR3 is TGTGCCGGCAGCTTAGATCCGGGACCCACTGAAGCTTTCTTT.

The table lists this clonotype with a few counts. The chain uses TRBV4-1 and TRBJ2-5; 8 bases line up with TRBD2. Trimming took 0 bases from V and 4 from J; bases not matched to a gene: 4. CDR1 and CDR2 (germline): MGHRA, YSYEKL. The CDR3 runs 15 residues. CDR3 loop: CASSQERLAGETQYF. CDR3 DNA sequence: TGCGCCAGCAGCCAAGAGAGGCTAGCGGGAGAGACCCAGTACTTC.

This rearrangement joins TRBV6-5 to TRBJ2-1; 8 bases fit TRBD2. Germline CDR1 reads MNHEY; CDR2 reads SVGAGI. With 5 bases clipped from V and 1 base from J, the junction kept 7 bases outside the gene matches. The CDR3 runs 16 residues. DNA for the CDR3: TGTGCCAGCAGTACTTTAAGCGGGAGATCCTACAATGAGCAGTTCTTC. Amino acid sequence: CASSTLSGRSYNEQFF.

This clonotype was observed a few times. J is TRBJ2-3 and V is TRBV29-1; 8 bases are a match to TRBD1. Germline trimming cut 4 bases from V and 3 bases from J; bases unmatched to any gene: 9. Per germline, CDR1 SQVTM and CDR2 ANQGSEA. The CDR3 loop spans 15 amino acids. The CDR3 spells CSVAPTGGMTDTQYF. The CDR3 bases are TGCAGCGTTGCCCCCACAGGGGGTATGACAGATACGCAGTATTTT.

The V call is TRBV4-1, the J call TRBJ2-7; 10 nucleotides align to TRBD1. CDR3 size: 20 residues. V was clipped by 1 base and J by 5 bases; unmatched bases: 20. Germline CDR1 MGHRA, CDR2 YSYEKL. CDR3 in amino acids: CASSQGLLRTGGTNANEQYF. The CDR3 DNA reads as TGCGCCAGCAGCCAAGGCCTTCTTCGGACAGGGGGAACCAACGCTAACGAGCAGTACTTC.

The J gene is TRBJ2-4, the V gene TRBV3-1; the match to TRBD1 covers 8 bases. The J call is in doubt because the DNA end fits TRBJ2-7 better. This CDR3 has 14 residues. The V gene's germline CDR1 is LGHDT and CDR2 YNNKEL (reference sequence). The CDR3 reads CASSQEPGGFEQYF. The CDR3 region has the DNA TGTGCCAGCAGCCAAGAGCCAGGGGGCTTCGAGCAGTACTTC.

V is TRBV4-3 and J is TRBJ1-4; D unclear. Germline V gene lookup returns CDR1 LGHNA and CDR2 YSLEER. Trimming shortened V by 3 bases and J by 7 bases, and 15 bases separated the two germline ends. This CDR3 is built from 15 residues. The CDR3 region has the DNA TGCGCCAGCAGCCAGAGCCGAGTGGTCGTTGAAAAACTGTTTTTT. Translation: CASSQSRVVVEKLFF.

The chain links TRBV4-1 to TRBJ1-1; 7 positions match TRBD1. Germline trimming cut 5 bases from V and 2 bases from J; bases unmatched to any gene: 8. Germline values: CDR1 MGHRA, CDR2 YSYEKL. The CDR3 is 15 residues long. This CDR3 reads CASSSTGTGNTEAFF. CDR3 in DNA: TGCGCCAGCAGCTCGACAGGGACGGGTAACACTGAAGCTTTCTTT.

The chain has TRBV6-5 and TRBJ2-7; D perhaps matches TRBD2 (6 bases). V was cut by 8 bases and J by 1 base, with 18 bases left in between. The CDR3 spans 15 residues. Per germline, CDR1 MNHEY and CDR2 SVGAGI. This CDR3 reads CASAARTAGSYEQYF. CDR3 nucleotides: TGTGCCAGCGCTGCACGGACCGCGGGGTCCTACGAGCAGTACTTC.